The present T cell receptor (beta chain) was sequenced within a study of cytomegalovirus exposure and HLA in healthy donors. Study findings and constraints: The majority of TCR sequences were rare, yet some public TCRs appeared in many donors. Based on reports, TCR beta sequences accurately predicted HLA-A and HLA-B alleles for most subjects. There were several of the most significant clusters that appeared linked to common viral pathogens in a later analysis.

The CDR3 length is 18 residues. Primers: 60 Vbeta forward and 13 Jbeta reverse. Assay: immunoSEQ multiplex PCR; the TCRdb copy retains only in-frame clones and omits some. The sample has about 130,000 clones; about two thirds are singletons. As for this clone: Its antigen remains unidentified.

The source material was PBMCs. This receptor was obtained from a human donor in good health. This chain links TRBV7-5 with TRBJ2-7; the D segment call TRBD2 is taken from the table without a DNA check. TRBV7-5 corresponds to a pseudogene. In DNA form, the CDR3 reads TGTGTCAGAAGCCCCCCCCTAAGGCTAGCGGGATTAACCTACGAGCAGTACTTC. Translation gives CVRSPPLRLAGLTYEQYF.